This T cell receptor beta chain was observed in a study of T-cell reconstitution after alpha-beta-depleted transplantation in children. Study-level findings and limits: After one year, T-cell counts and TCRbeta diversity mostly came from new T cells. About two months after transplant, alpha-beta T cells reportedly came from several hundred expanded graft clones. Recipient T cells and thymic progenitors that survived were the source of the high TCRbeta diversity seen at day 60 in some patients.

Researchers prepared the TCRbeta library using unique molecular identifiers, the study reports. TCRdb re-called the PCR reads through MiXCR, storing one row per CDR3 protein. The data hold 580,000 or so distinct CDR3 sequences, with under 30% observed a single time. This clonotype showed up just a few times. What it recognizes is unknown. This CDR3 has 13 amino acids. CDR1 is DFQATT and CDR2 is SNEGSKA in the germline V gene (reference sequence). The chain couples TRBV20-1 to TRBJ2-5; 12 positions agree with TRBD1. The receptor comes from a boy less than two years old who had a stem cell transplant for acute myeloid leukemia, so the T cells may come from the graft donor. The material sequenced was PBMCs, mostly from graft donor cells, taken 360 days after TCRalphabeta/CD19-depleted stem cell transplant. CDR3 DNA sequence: TGCACCAGCCCGGGACAGGGGGCGGAGACCCAGTACTTC. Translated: CTSPGQGAETQYF.